A single sample gave rise to the 15 T cell receptor beta chains below, sequenced in a study of shared clonotypes between healthy human individuals. Sequenced by immunoSEQ multiplex PCR; TCRdb stores in-frame clones only, minus some. The sample includes a few million clones, 93% of them seen just once. The sequencing input was naive CD4+ T cells from PBMCs. The subset denotes: CD45RA+ positively selected. The receptor source for this set is a man between 18 and 29 years old in good health. Some clones in this sample may be carry-over from other donors' samples.

In DNA form, the CDR3 reads TGTGCCAGCAGCATCGGGCCCCAACCCTATGGCTACACCTTC. Translating it yields CASSIGPQPYGYTF. The chain joins TRBV5-5 to TRBJ1-2; D not certain. Looked up from germline, CDR1 is SGHKS and CDR2 is YYEKEE (reference sequence). V was shortened by 4 bases and J by 4 bases, with 14 bases between the two germline ends. The length of the CDR3 is 14 residues. Variable domain in full (rest from reference TRBV5-5 and TRBJ1-2): DAGVTQSPTHLIKTRGQQVTLRCSPISGHKSVSWYQQVLGQGPQFIFQYYEKEERGRGNFPDRFSARQFPNYSSELNVNALLLGDSALYLCASSIGPQPYGYTFGSGTRLTVV.

V is TRBV29-1 and J is TRBJ2-5; 8 positions agree with TRBD1. CDR1 is SQVTM, CDR2 ANQGSEA, per germline. Trimming removed 7 bases from V and 4 bases from J; junction bases left unmatched: 8. The CDR3 runs to 13 residues. The CDR3 DNA is TGCAGCGATCGACAGGGGAGAGGAGAGACCCAGTACTTC. The encoded protein is CSDRQGRGETQYF.

In regard to this clone: A junction end diverges from the germline sequence, so it may reflect a read error. The gene calls are TRBV7-3 and TRBJ2-5; 13 bases agree with TRBD2. The V gene's germline CDR1 is SGHTA and CDR2 FQGTGA. This CDR3 contains 13 residues. In DNA, the CDR3 is TGTGCCAGCAGCCCTTCCCCGGGACTAGCGGGACACTTC. Its translation: CASSPSPGLAGHF. Combining the CDR3 with reference TRBV7-3 and TRBJ2-5 gives the whole variable domain GAGVSQTPSNKVTEKGKYVELRCDPISGHTALYWYRQSLGQGPEFLIYFQGTGAADDSGLPNDRFFAVRPEGSVSTLKIQRTERGDSAVYLCASSPSPGLAGHFGPGTRLLVL.

The chain employs TRBV4-2 and TRBJ2-3; a possible D gene is TRBD2 (5 bases). With 0 bases removed from V and 1 base from J, the gap between germline ends came to 11 bases. This CDR3 has 16 residues. Germline V gene sequence: CDR1 LGHNA, CDR2 YNFKEQ. DNA for the CDR3: TGTGCCAGCAGCCAAGATATGGGAGCTGGCACAGATACGCAGTATTTT. It is translated as CASSQDMGAGTDTQYF.

V is TRBV5-3 and J is TRBJ2-7; perhaps TRBD1 as D (6 bases). TRBV5-3 is filed as an ORF, its function uncertain. The CDR3 extends over 15 amino acids. With 4 bases removed from V and 2 bases from J, the gap between germline ends came to 16 bases. The CDR3 DNA reads TGTGCCAGAAGCCCCTGGGGGACACAGACCTACGAGCAGTACTTC. Residues: CARSPWGTQTYEQYF.

CDR3 loop: CAWSKAGLGDEKLFF. The CDR3 DNA follows: TGTGCCTGGAGTAAAGCCGGCCTCGGAGATGAAAAACTGTTTTTT. J is TRBJ1-4 and V is TRBV30, with D unclear. The CDR3 has 15 residues. Deletions cut 2 bases from V and 6 bases from J, with 16 bases between. Germline V gives CDR1 GTSNPN, CDR2 SVGIG (reference sequence).

The V and J genes are TRBV14 and TRBJ2-3; D gene ambiguous. The CDR3 totals 13 residues. Trimming cost V 5 bases and J 3 bases, with 9 bases left between them. CDR1 is SGHDN, CDR2 FVKESK, per germline. Here the CDR3 reads CASSDFRTDTQYF. In DNA form, the CDR3 reads TGTGCCAGCAGCGACTTCAGGACAGATACGCAGTATTTT.

The V and J genes are TRBV6-5 and TRBJ1-5, with 8 nucleotides matching TRBD1. The CDR3 has 14 amino acids. V trimming: 5 bases; J trimming: 7 bases; junction bases outside the gene matches: 7. In germline, CDR1 is MNHEY, CDR2 SVGAGI. CDR3 nucleotide sequence: TGTGCCAGCAGTCGACAGGGGTGGGAGCAGCCCCAGCATTTT. Protein: CASSRQGWEQPQHF.

V gene TRBV7-6 combines with J gene TRBJ1-2, with 9 bases identical to TRBD1. Trimming took 4 bases from V and 2 from J; bases not matched to a gene: 5. The CDR3 covers 15 residues. Germline assignment: CDR1 SGHVS and CDR2 FNYEAQ. CDR3 in DNA: TGTGCCAGCAGCTCGACCGGGACAGGGAACTATGGCTACACCTTC. As protein: CASSSTGTGNYGYTF.

V gene TRBV4-1 combines with J gene TRBJ2-7; D unclear. The CDR3 runs 15 residues. Germline-derived CDR1 and CDR2 are MGHRA and YSYEKL. Trimming left V 1 base short and J 1 base short, with 11 bases between. The CDR3 DNA is TGCGCCAGCAGCCAAGCGCAGGCGACGTCCTACGAGCAGTACTTC. Its translation is CASSQAQATSYEQYF.

The chain is built from TRBV4-3 and TRBJ2-1; TRBD2 matches at 10 bases. The CDR3 totals 17 residues. V lost 2 bases to trimming and J lost 4 bases; unmatched junction nucleotides: 8. Germline lookup yields CDR1 LGHNA and CDR2 YSLEER. The CDR3, as DNA: TGCGCCAGCAGCCAAAGTCCTAGCGGGAGCGGTTACAATGAGCAGTTCTTC. Its protein product is CASSQSPSGSGYNEQFF.

The chain carries TRBV5-1 and TRBJ1-2; possibly TRBD1 for D (5 bases). This CDR3 comprises 14 residues. CDR1 and CDR2 (germline): SGHRS, YFSETQ. Trimming cost V 0 bases and J 2 bases, with 8 bases left between them. Here the CDR3 reads CASSLVGANYGYTF. DNA of the CDR3: TGCGCCAGCAGCTTGGTAGGGGCCAACTATGGCTACACCTTC.

The chain joins TRBV19 to TRBJ2-2; D possibly matches TRBD1 or TRBD2 (5 bases each). CDR1 is LNHDA, CDR2 SQIVND, per germline (reference sequence). The CDR3 is 15 amino acids. V lost 3 bases and J 5 bases, leaving 13 bases between the germline ends. As DNA, the CDR3 is TGTGCCAGTAGTATGGGCCTTGGGGGAACCGGGGAGCTGTTTTTT. This gives the protein CASSMGLGGTGELFF. Variable domain in full (rest from reference TRBV19 and TRBJ2-2): DGGITQSPKYLFRKEGQNVTLSCEQNLNHDAMYWYRQDPGQGLRLIYYSQIVNDFQKGDIAEGYSVSREKKESFPLTVTSAQKNPTAFYLCASSMGLGGTGELFFGEGSRLTVL.

The chain joins TRBV7-2 to TRBJ2-7, with TRBD1 matching over 12 bases. Trimming cost V 8 bases and J 3 bases; bases outside gene matches: 5. This CDR3 is 14 amino acids long. The V gene's germline CDR1 is SGHTA and CDR2 FQGNSA. CDR3: CASSWDRGLYEQYF. The CDR3 bases are TGTGCCAGCTCATGGGACAGGGGGCTCTACGAGCAGTACTTC.

This clone was seen just once. V and J are TRBV28 and TRBJ1-2; D ambiguous. Trimming took 8 bases from V and 2 from J, leaving 18 bases between them. The CDR3 loop spans 15 amino acids. The germline V gene has CDR1 MDHEN and CDR2 SYDVKM. The CDR3 spells CASLSTPLINYGYTF. Here the CDR3 DNA reads TGTGCCAGCCTATCGACTCCTCTTATAAACTATGGCTACACCTTC.